A selection of T cell receptor beta chains follows, all from one sample in a study of vaccination and CD4 T cells after COVID-19. The antigens for these receptors are not known. TCRdb re-derived calls from the PCR reads in MiXCR, one entry per CDR3 protein. Of about 10,000 distinct CDR3 sequences listed, 34% are singletons. The sample comprised CD4+ T cells from blood, cultured in vitro. The receptors derive from a human donor in good health. The CDR3 runs from the conserved cysteine through the conserved F or W. D genes are given only for firm matches. The size field is filled for only some rows; it gives once, few, many or a size class.

clone_size j_call d_call v_call cdr3_nt cdr3_aa
few TRBJ1-5 . TRBV20-1 TGCAGTGCTAGAGGCCCAAGCAATCAGCCCCAGCATTTT CSARGPSNQPQHF
. TRBJ2-7 TRBD2 TRBV12-5 TGTGCTAGTGGTTTGTCCCCCCTAGCGGGAGGGTCCAGGGGCGAGCAGTACTTC CASGLSPLAGGSRGEQYF
. TRBJ2-1 . TRBV5-4 TGTGCCAGCAGCTTGGCAGCGGGTCGGGAGCAGTTCTTC CASSLAAGREQFF
. TRBJ1-1 . TRBV19 TGTGCCAGTAGTATAGGTAAGGGGGTAACGACTGAAGCTTTCTTT CASSIGKGVTTEAFF
few TRBJ2-7 TRBD2 TRBV4-3 TGCGCCAGCAGCCAGCAATGGACTAGCGGGTACTACGAGCAGTACTTC CASSQQWTSGYYEQYF
. TRBJ2-3 TRBD1 TRBV20-1 TGCAGTGTCGCCGGGACAGGGAGCACAGATACGCAGTATTTT CSVAGTGSTDTQYF
. TRBJ1-1 TRBD1 TRBV7-9 TGTGCCAGCAGCTGGACCCAGGGGGCCGCTGAAGCTTTCTTT CASSWTQGAAEAFF
medium-sized TRBJ1-5 . TRBV20-1 TGCAGTGCTAGAAGTCTGAATGATGACACATCCTTCTTCAATCAGCCCCAGCATTTT CSARSLNDDTSFFNQPQHF
. TRBJ1-1 . TRBV5-8 TGTGCCAGCAGCGTGGCTTTCTTT CASSVAFF
medium-sized TRBJ1-1 . TRBV27 TGTGCCAGCAGTTTTTCGGCGAACACTGAAGCTTTCTTT CASSFSANTEAFF